These T cell receptor beta chains were read from a single sample in a study of cytotoxic CD8 clonotypes in ibrutinib-treated CLL. Profiling relied on immunoSEQ multiplex PCR, and the TCRdb table lists in-frame clones only, not all of them. The sample records roughly 60,000 clones, roughly 70% being singletons. Source: PBMCs, taken after 12 months of ibrutinib treatment. Receptors originate from a human donor with chronic lymphocytic leukemia. Each CDR3 is given with its conserved first and last residue. The order of the fields is D gene, V gene, J gene, clone size, CDR3 protein, CDR3 DNA. The D gene is left open where the match is weak. Rows may omit the clone size; those that give it use once, few, many or a size class.

d_gene: .
v_gene: TRBV6-1
j_gene: TRBJ2-2
abundance: few
CDR3aa: CASTSQPPGELFF
CDR3nt: TGTGCCAGCACCAGCCAGCCCCCCGGGGAGCTGTTTTTT

d_gene: .
v_gene: TRBV7-9
j_gene: TRBJ2-1
abundance: .
CDR3aa: CASSFTDNEQFF
CDR3nt: TGTGCCAGCAGCTTCACGGACAATGAGCAGTTCTTC

d_gene: TRBD2
v_gene: TRBV5-6
j_gene: TRBJ2-2
abundance: .
CDR3aa: CASSSVGWEGQGGELFF
CDR3nt: TGTGCCAGCAGCTCCGTTGGGTGGGAGGGCCAAGGCGGGGAGCTGTTTTTT

d_gene: .
v_gene: TRBV30
j_gene: TRBJ2-4
abundance: once
CDR3aa: CAWSSPESKNIQYF
CDR3nt: TGTGCCTGGAGTTCCCCGGAAAGCAAAAACATTCAGTACTTC

d_gene: .
v_gene: TRBV9
j_gene: TRBJ2-7
abundance: once
CDR3aa: CASSVAGAGPSYEQYF
CDR3nt: TGTGCCAGCAGCGTAGCAGGGGCAGGACCCTCCTACGAGCAGTACTTC

d_gene: .
v_gene: TRBV29-1
j_gene: TRBJ1-3
abundance: .
CDR3aa: CSVGENTIYF
CDR3nt: TGCAGCGTTGGAGAAAACACCATATATTTT

d_gene: TRBD2
v_gene: TRBV14
j_gene: TRBJ2-1
abundance: .
CDR3aa: CASSPPLAGVISYNEQFF
CDR3nt: TGTGCCAGCAGCCCACCGCTAGCGGGAGTGATCTCCTACAATGAGCAGTTCTTC

d_gene: .
v_gene: TRBV28
j_gene: TRBJ1-2
abundance: few
CDR3aa: CASSTIRNGGHGYTF
CDR3nt: TGTGCCAGCAGTACCATCCGTAATGGGGGCCATGGCTACACCTTC

d_gene: .
v_gene: TRBV4-1
j_gene: TRBJ2-1
abundance: .
CDR3aa: CASSQDSASVIYNEQFF
CDR3nt: TGCGCCAGCAGCCAAGATAGTGCCAGCGTGATTTACAATGAGCAGTTCTTC

d_gene: TRBD2
v_gene: TRBV2
j_gene: TRBJ2-7
abundance: .
CDR3aa: CASSASGAYEQYF
CDR3nt: TGTGCCAGCTCGGCTAGCGGAGCCTACGAGCAGTACTTC

d_gene: TRBD2
v_gene: TRBV9
j_gene: TRBJ2-5
abundance: .
CDR3aa: CASSAVGGSGSETQYF
CDR3nt: TGTGCCAGCAGCGCCGTCGGCGGGAGCGGGTCGGAGACCCAGTACTTC

d_gene: TRBD2
v_gene: TRBV2
j_gene: TRBJ2-1
abundance: .
CDR3aa: CASRNPGLAGSDNEQFF
CDR3nt: TGTGCCAGCAGGAACCCTGGACTAGCGGGATCCGACAATGAGCAGTTCTTC

d_gene: TRBD1
v_gene: TRBV11-3
j_gene: TRBJ2-5
abundance: .
CDR3aa: CASSQGVQETQYF
CDR3nt: TGTGCCAGCAGCCAGGGGGTCCAAGAGACCCAGTACTTC

d_gene: .
v_gene: TRBV19
j_gene: TRBJ1-1
abundance: .
CDR3aa: CASSPRARSGGTTEAFF
CDR3nt: TGTGCCAGTAGTCCCCGGGCCAGGTCTGGGGGTACCACTGAAGCTTTCTTT

d_gene: TRBD1
v_gene: TRBV5-1
j_gene: TRBJ1-5
abundance: .
CDR3aa: CASSRDRANQPQHF
CDR3nt: TGCGCCAGCAGCCGGGACAGGGCCAATCAGCCCCAGCATTTT

d_gene: .
v_gene: TRBV5-4
j_gene: TRBJ1-2
abundance: .
CDR3aa: CASSLGGRQPDF
CDR3nt: TGTGCCAGCAGCTTGGGGGGGAGACAGCCGGACTTC

d_gene: .
v_gene: TRBV4-3
j_gene: TRBJ1-4
abundance: .
CDR3aa: CASSPDQGFFGGKKLFF
CDR3nt: TGCGCCAGCAGCCCCGACCAGGGGTTCTTTGGGGGTAAAAAACTGTTTTTT

d_gene: .
v_gene: TRBV29-1
j_gene: TRBJ2-2
abundance: few
CDR3aa: CSVEVVSLSTGELFF
CDR3nt: TGCAGCGTTGAAGTAGTCAGCCTGAGCACCGGGGAGCTGTTTTTT

d_gene: .
v_gene: TRBV7-2
j_gene: TRBJ1-5
abundance: .
CDR3aa: CASSSGAGNQPQHF
CDR3nt: TGTGCCAGCAGCTCTGGGGCTGGCAATCAGCCCCAGCATTTT

d_gene: TRBD2
v_gene: TRBV18
j_gene: TRBJ2-2
abundance: .
CDR3aa: CASSPLTSQNTGELFF
CDR3nt: TGTGCCAGCTCACCACTGACTAGCCAAAACACCGGGGAGCTGTTTTTT

d_gene: .
v_gene: TRBV9
j_gene: TRBJ1-3
abundance: .
CDR3aa: CASSVDGQLIGNTIYF
CDR3nt: TGTGCCAGCAGCGTAGATGGACAGCTAATAGGAAACACCATATATTTT

d_gene: .
v_gene: TRBV28
j_gene: TRBJ2-7
abundance: .
CDR3aa: CASTRTGSYEQYF
CDR3nt: TGTGCCAGCACCAGAACAGGTTCCTACGAGCAGTACTTC

d_gene: .
v_gene: TRBV7-8
j_gene: TRBJ2-7
abundance: .
CDR3aa: CASSLTGTSSYEQYF
CDR3nt: TGTGCCAGCAGCTTGACCGGGACTTCCTCCTACGAGCAGTACTTC

d_gene: .
v_gene: TRBV6-6
j_gene: TRBJ2-7
abundance: .
CDR3aa: CASTGTQNYEQYF
CDR3nt: TGTGCCAGCACCGGGACGCAAAACTACGAGCAGTACTTC

d_gene: .
v_gene: TRBV6-1
j_gene: TRBJ1-1
abundance: .
CDR3aa: CASRLGRLNTEAFF
CDR3nt: TGTGCCAGCAGGCTCGGGCGCCTGAACACTGAAGCTTTCTTT

d_gene: TRBD2
v_gene: TRBV30
j_gene: TRBJ2-3
abundance: .
CDR3aa: CAWSVRASGKASTDTQYF
CDR3nt: TGTGCCTGGAGTGTACGGGCTAGCGGGAAGGCTTCCACAGATACGCAGTATTTT